The T cell receptor beta chain under discussion was sequenced for a study of cytomegalovirus exposure and HLA in healthy donors. The PCR employed 60 Vbeta primers together with 13 Jbeta primers. The method was immunoSEQ multiplex PCR; TCRdb's version includes in-frame clones alone and lacks a portion of them. The sample shows about 120,000 clones, 75% to 85% of them seen only once. The V segment lost 0 bases and the J segment 6 bases; nucleotides outside the gene matches: 7. The length of the CDR3 is 15 residues. Germline V gene data show CDR1 as GTSNPN and CDR2 as SVGIG (reference sequence). This chain joins TRBV30 and TRBJ2-1; 8 bases map to TRBD2. The receptor's source is a female donor in good health and CMV-seropositive. Sequencing was carried out using PBMCs. The CDR3 DNA follows: TGTGCCTGGAGTGTTAACGGGGGGGCCTTCAATGAGCAGTTCTTC. Encoded protein: CAWSVNGGAFNEQFF.